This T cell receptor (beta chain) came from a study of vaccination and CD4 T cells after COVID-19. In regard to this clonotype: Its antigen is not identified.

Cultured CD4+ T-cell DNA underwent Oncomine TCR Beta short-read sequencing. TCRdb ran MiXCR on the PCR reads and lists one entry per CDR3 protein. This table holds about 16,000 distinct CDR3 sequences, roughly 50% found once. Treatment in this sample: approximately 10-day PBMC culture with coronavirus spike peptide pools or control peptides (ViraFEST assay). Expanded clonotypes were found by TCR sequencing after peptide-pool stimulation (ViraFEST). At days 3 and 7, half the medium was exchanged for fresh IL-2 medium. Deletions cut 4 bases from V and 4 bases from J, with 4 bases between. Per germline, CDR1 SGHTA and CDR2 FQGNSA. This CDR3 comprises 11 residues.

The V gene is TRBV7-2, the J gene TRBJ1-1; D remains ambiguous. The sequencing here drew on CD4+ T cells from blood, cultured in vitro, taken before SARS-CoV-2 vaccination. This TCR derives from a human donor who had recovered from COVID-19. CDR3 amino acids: CASSSRTEAFF. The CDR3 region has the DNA TGTGCCAGCAGCTCACGCACTGAAGCTTTCTTT.